These 24 T cell receptor beta chains originate from one sample sequenced in a study of CD8+ T cells in alopecia areata. It was cDNA, reverse transcribed from extracted RNA, that served as the sequencing template. Clones were read by immunoSEQ multiplex PCR, and TCRdb kept only the in-frame ones, dropping some. The sample includes some 110,000 clones, none of them occurring once. The sequencing input was lesional skin. The source is a C3H/HeJ mouse with alopecia areata. This line is of MHC haplotype H2-k.

A note on this clone: At residue 13, the TCRdb protein departs from the DNA translation, so the protein shown here was derived from the DNA itself. Mouse gene names apply. The CDR3 extends 3 residues past the end of the read, so its final part is completed from the germline J gene. The chain combines TRBV13-1 with TRBJ1-6; 8 bases align to TRBD1. TRBJ1-6 has ORF status, its function being uncertain. The germline V gene has CDR1 NSHNY and CDR2 SYGAGN. V was clipped by 0 bases and J by 6 bases; unmatched bases: 5. The CDR3 spans 16 residues. Incomplete CDR3 DNA: TGTGCCAGCAGTGATGCAGGGGGCGCAGTTAATTCGCCC. Translating it yields CASSDAGGAVNSP. Given in full, the CDR3 is CASSDAGGAVNSPLYF.

This clone was picked up a small number of times. The protein listed by TCRdb differs at residue 13 from the translated DNA, so the DNA translation is shown. Mouse gene names apply. The CDR3 end lies 3 residues beyond the end of the read and is filled in from the germline J gene. This sequence joins TRBV5 and TRBJ1-6, with 7 bases identical to TRBD1. TRBJ1-6 has ORF status, its function being uncertain. The CDR3 covers 16 residues. Per the germline V gene, CDR1 is LGHNA and CDR2 is YNLKQL (reference sequence). The CDR3 protein is CASSQTGTVYTSPLYF. The covered CDR3 bases are TGTGCCAGCAGCCAAACCGGGACAGTCTATACTTCGCCC.

This clone was counted only a few times. Germline and genes here are mouse. The read comes to an end 4 residues before the CDR3 does, leaving the germline J gene to fill in the end. The genes are TRBV1 and TRBJ2-4, with 14 nucleotides matching TRBD2. Germline loops: CDR1 NSQYPW, CDR2 LRSPGD (reference sequence). This CDR3 is 17 amino acids long. The covered CDR3 bases are TGCACCTGCAGTGCAAGGGACTGGGGGGGCGCGGGAAAC. Translation gives CTCSARDWGGAGN. The complete CDR3 sequence is CTCSARDWGGAGNTLYF.

This clone has just a few counts. Gene names refer to mouse genes. The read falls 4 residues short of the CDR3 end, and the missing part is taken from the germline J gene. The V gene is TRBV17, the J gene TRBJ2-1, with 12 positions matching TRBD1. The CDR3 totals 15 residues. CDR1 is MNHDT and CDR2 is YYDKIL in the germline V gene. Incomplete CDR3 DNA: TGTGCTAGCAGTAGAGACGGGACAGGGGGCGCT. Translated, it gives CASSRDGTGGA. The whole CDR3 reads CASSRDGTGGAEQFF.

As concerns this clone: Gene labels here are mouse ones. The read finishes 4 residues shy of the CDR3 end, and the germline J gene is used to complete it. The chain links TRBV13-3 to TRBJ2-4; 8 positions agree with TRBD1. This CDR3 has 14 residues. Germline V gene sequence: CDR1 NNHDY, CDR2 SYVADS. CDR3 DNA, as far as it was read: TGTGCCAGCAGTGACGTTGACAGGGGAAAC. This translates into CASSDVDRGN. The CDR3, in full, reads CASSDVDRGNTLYF.

This clone counts as medium-sized. Gene names refer to mouse genes. Read data end 4 residues before the CDR3 end; the end is taken from the germline J gene. This chain connects TRBV13-3 to TRBJ2-7, with 10 bases matching TRBD1. CDR1 is NNHDY and CDR2 is SYVADS in the germline V gene. Germline trimming cut 0 bases from V and 3 bases from J; bases unmatched to any gene: 3. The CDR3 has 15 residues. CDR3 sequence reads: CASSDADRGRYEQYF. The CDR3 bases that were read are TGTGCCAGCAGTGATGCAGACAGGGGGCGCTAT.

This clone has a handful of counts. One end of the junction is discordant with germline, which a read error may explain. Here the gene names and germline are mouse. With the read ending 4 residues before the CDR3 end, the germline J gene is used to fill in that end. The chain employs TRBV1 and TRBJ2-7, with D possibly being TRBD2 (8 bases). From germline, CDR1 is NSQYPW and CDR2 LRSPGD (reference sequence). The CDR3 runs to 15 residues. CDR3 residues: CTCRAGGDWSYEQYF. Partial CDR3 DNA: TGCACCTGCAGGGCAGGGGGGGACTGGTCCTAT.

Of note for this clone: All gene names here are mouse names. The read comes to an end 4 residues before the CDR3 does, leaving the germline J gene to fill in the end. The chain uses TRBV13-2 and TRBJ2-5; D is unclear. The V gene lost 9 bases and the J gene lost 0 bases, with 11 bases spanning the gap. CDR3 length equals 13 residues. Germline CDR1 is NNHNN and CDR2 is SYGAGS (reference sequence). CDR3 sequence: CATRDMNQDTQYF. CDR3 DNA (partial): TGTGCCACCCGAGACATGAACCAAGAC.

The table lists this clone with a few counts. Genes and germline are mouse. The read ends 4 residues before the CDR3 terminus; that terminus is restored from the germline J gene. This sequence joins TRBV1 and TRBJ1-4; TRBD1 is a possible D gene (5 bases). The CDR3 loop spans 15 amino acids. Looked up from germline, CDR1 is NSQYPW and CDR2 is LRSPGD (reference sequence). The chain's CDR3 is CTCSAEGPGGERLFF. The DNA read from the CDR3 is TGCACCTGCAGTGCAGAGGGACCGGGGGGCGAA.

This clone was seen a handful of times. All gene names here are mouse names. The DNA ends 4 residues before the CDR3 does, and the rest of the CDR3 is filled in from the germline J gene. V usage is TRBV13-3 and J usage is TRBJ2-1; 11 bases are shared with TRBD1. This CDR3 is 17 amino acids long. V shed 1 base and J 0 bases; nucleotides not matched to a gene: 3. Germline loops: CDR1 NNHDY, CDR2 SYVADS. The sequenced CDR3 bases are TGTGCCAGCAGTGATCGGGGACAGGGGGTTAACTATGCT. Protein: CASSDRGQGVNYA. The full CDR3 sequence reads CASSDRGQGVNYAEQFF.

This clone was seen more than once but under ten times. The junction departs from germline at one end; a sequencing error may be responsible. Germline and genes here are mouse. Read coverage stops 4 residues before the CDR3 terminus; the germline J gene supplies the remainder. The V gene is TRBV1, the J gene TRBJ2-5; 8 nucleotides align to TRBD2. The germline CDR1 and CDR2 sequences are NSQYPW and LRSPGD (reference sequence). This CDR3 comprises 16 residues. The covered CDR3 bases are TGCCCCTGCAGTGCAGATCGGGGGGGGGCGGGAGAC. Its protein is CPCSADRGGAGD. The whole CDR3 is CPCSADRGGAGDTQYF.

This clone appeared many times. Germline and genes: mouse. From the germline J gene comes the end of the CDR3, since the read stops 4 residues before it. The chain uses TRBV13-3 and TRBJ2-1; 9 bases align to TRBD2. The CDR3 extends over 14 amino acids. CDR1 NNHDY and CDR2 SYVADS come from the germline V gene. V gave up 6 bases and J gave up 5 bases; unmatched junction bases: 6. CDR3 in amino acids: CASTLGGGNAEQFF. The covered CDR3 bases are TGTGCCAGCACCCTGGGGGGGGGCAATGCT.

This clone was recorded at least ten times. Gene names are the mouse ones. With the read ending 4 residues before the CDR3 end, the germline J gene is used to fill in that end. V and J are TRBV13-3 and TRBJ1-2, with unresolved D. V lost 0 bases and J lost 1, with 7 bases in between. The CDR3 loop spans 14 amino acids. Germline V gene data show CDR1 as NNHDY and CDR2 as SYVADS. CDR3 amino acids: CASSDANKNSDYTF. Incomplete CDR3 DNA: TGTGCCAGCAGTGATGCTAACAAAAACTCC.

Comments on this clone: The genes are named according to mouse. The CDR3 end is not reached by the read, which stops 4 residues before it; the germline J gene fills it in. The rearrangement uses TRBV1 and TRBJ2-1, with a tentative D call TRBD1 (6 bases). Germline CDR1 and CDR2: NSQYPW and LRSPGD (reference sequence). V was trimmed by 0 bases and J by 1 base, leaving 10 bases between them. This CDR3 region has 16 residues. CDR3 in amino acids: CTCSADSGTNYAEQFF. Incomplete CDR3 DNA: TGCACCTGCAGTGCAGATTCAGGGACAAACTATGCT.

This clone showed up just a few times. Any gene name here is a mouse gene name. The read terminates 4 residues ahead of where the CDR3 ends, so the germline J gene completes it. This rearrangement joins TRBV17 to TRBJ2-2; TRBD1 might be the D (6 bases). V lost 5 bases and J 0 bases, leaving 10 bases between the germline ends. This CDR3 region has 15 residues. Germline V gene data show CDR1 as MNHDT and CDR2 as YYDKIL. The part of the CDR3 DNA that was read is TGTGCTAGCAGTCCTGACAGGACAAACACCGGG. Encoded protein: CASSPDRTNTG. The whole CDR3 sequence is CASSPDRTNTGQLYF.

In this sample, this clone turned up a few times. Gene names are the mouse ones. The sequence runs out 4 residues before the end of the CDR3; the remainder is reconstructed from the germline J gene. V is TRBV13-1 and J is TRBJ1-2, with 12 nucleotides matching TRBD1. The CDR3 extends over 15 amino acids. CDR1 and CDR2 (germline): NSHNY, SYGAGN. The junction had 1 base not matched to a gene; V was cut back by 0 bases and J by 4 bases. The part of the CDR3 DNA that was read is TGTGCCAGCAGTGATGGGGACAGGGGGCCCTCC. Translating gives CASSDGDRGPS. The complete CDR3 sequence is CASSDGDRGPSDYTF.

This clone occurred a few times. All gene names here are mouse names. The read terminates 4 residues ahead of where the CDR3 ends, so the germline J gene completes it. The rearrangement links TRBV14 to TRBJ1-1; 11 bases are shared with TRBD1. Germline V gene sequence: CDR1 SGHDT, CDR2 FRDEAV. This CDR3 comprises 14 residues. Losses at the gene ends were 3 bases for V and 4 bases for J; bases not matched to a gene: 2. The CDR3 sequence is CASSSGTGGTEVFF. The part of the CDR3 DNA that was read is TGTGCCAGCAGTTCCGGGACAGGGGGCACA. The complete variable domain, with remaining parts taken from reference TRBV14 and TRBJ1-1, reads EAGVTQSPRYAVLQEGQAVSFWCDPISGHDTLYWYQQPRDQGPQLLVYFRDEAVIDNSQLPSDRFSAVRPKGTNSTLKIQSAKQGDTATYLCASSSGTGGTEVFFGKGTRLTVV.

This clone was picked up many times. Gene names follow the mouse nomenclature. With the read ending 4 residues before the CDR3 end, the germline J gene is used to fill in that end. V gene TRBV19 combines with J gene TRBJ2-3, with a tentative D call TRBD2 (6 bases). From germline, CDR1 is FNHDT and CDR2 SITEND (reference sequence). The CDR3 consists of 14 residues. V shed 4 bases and J shed 0 bases, with 9 bases lying between them. The CDR3 protein is CASSGWGSAETLYF. CDR3 DNA, as far as it was read: TGTGCCAGCAGTGGCTGGGGTAGTGCAGAA.

This clone was picked up a small number of times. At residue 13, TCRdb's protein is not the same as the translated DNA, so the protein here was read from the DNA. Gene names are the mouse ones. The DNA ends 3 residues before the CDR3 does, and the rest of the CDR3 is filled in from the germline J gene. J is TRBJ1-6 and V is TRBV13-1; a weak D match, TRBD1 (6 bases). TRBJ1-6 is given ORF status, its function remaining uncertain. CDR1 is NSHNY, CDR2 SYGAGN, per germline. This CDR3 comprises 16 residues. V was trimmed by 0 bases and J by 4 bases, leaving 11 bases between them. The DNA read from the CDR3 is TGTGCCAGCAGTGATGGAGGGGGGCGGTATAATTCGCCC. Amino acid sequence: CASSDGGGRYNSP. The whole CDR3 protein is CASSDGGGRYNSPLYF.

This clone was seen only a few times. The gene names here belong to mouse. The CDR3 extends 4 residues past the end of the read, so its final part is completed from the germline J gene. V is TRBV1 and J is TRBJ1-4; 7 bases align to TRBD1. Losses at the gene ends were 3 bases for V and 2 bases for J; bases not matched to a gene: 6. The length of the CDR3 is 16 residues. Germline V gives CDR1 NSQYPW, CDR2 LRSPGD (reference sequence). CDR3 amino acids: CTCSAPGQSSNERLFF. CDR3 bases read: TGCACCTGCAGTGCGCCGGGACAGTCCTCCAACGAA.

This clone was observed many times. Any gene name here is a mouse gene name. The read is 4 residues too short to cover the CDR3 end, so that end is filled in from the germline J gene. The chain uses TRBV13-3 and TRBJ1-1; 10 bases match TRBD1. Unmatched junction bases numbered 3, after V lost 5 bases and J lost 2 bases. The CDR3 has 14 residues. Per the germline V gene, CDR1 is NNHDY and CDR2 is SYVADS. CDR3 sequence: CASRRDRGNTEVFF. The DNA read from the CDR3 is TGTGCCAGCAGGAGGGACAGGGGCAACACA.

Concerning this clone itself: Gene and germline names: mouse. The sequence runs out 4 residues before the end of the CDR3; the remainder is reconstructed from the germline J gene. The chain is built from TRBV1 and TRBJ2-3; D not certain. V dropped 0 bases and J dropped 0 bases, with 13 bases sitting between them. CDR3 length equals 17 residues. Germline CDR1 NSQYPW, CDR2 LRSPGD (reference sequence). CDR3 DNA (partial): TGCACCTGCAGTGCAGATAGGCCGCCTGGTAGTGCAGAA. Amino acid sequence: CTCSADRPPGSAE. The complete CDR3 reads CTCSADRPPGSAETLYF.

Only a few counts were recorded for this clone. Any gene name here is a mouse gene name. The CDR3 extends 4 residues past the end of the read, so its final part is completed from the germline J gene. This same CDR3 is encoded by further DNA sequences in the sample. The gene calls are TRBV1 and TRBJ1-2; TRBD1 aligns across 9 bases. Trimming removed 3 bases from V and 1 base from J; junction bases left unmatched: 3. Germline V lookup: CDR1 NSQYPW, CDR2 LRSPGD (reference sequence). The CDR3 runs 15 residues. This CDR3 is CTCSAPDRGNSDYTF. The CDR3 bases that were read are TGCACCTGCAGTGCCCCGGACAGGGGAAACTCC.

On this clone itself: Gene names denote mouse genes. The read halts 4 residues ahead of the CDR3 end, with the missing end drawn from the germline J gene. V and J are TRBV13-3 and TRBJ2-4; the D gene is possibly TRBD1 (6 bases). Germline values: CDR1 NNHDY, CDR2 SYVADS. Trimming left V 1 base short and J 1 base short, with 10 bases between. This CDR3 is built from 15 residues. The CDR3 bases that were read are TGTGCCAGCAGTGATCCCAGGGGTGGTCAAAAC. Its translation is CASSDPRGGQN. The full CDR3 protein is CASSDPRGGQNTLYF.